Detailed here is one T cell receptor beta chain. There are 18 residues in the CDR3. From germline, CDR1 is LGHNA and CDR2 YNFKEQ. With 0 bases clipped from V and 0 bases from J, the junction kept 10 bases outside the gene matches. This entry comes from a study of blood T cell repertoires in COVID-19. Study processing details: Amplification of reference gene primers provided the estimated nucleated cell counts. TCRdb's copy holds only in-frame clones and misses some; the assay was immunoSEQ multiplex PCR. V, J and clone size are those of that table, while D and trimming were read from the DNA. The sample holds a few hundred thousand clones, 91% seen once. Participants spanned ages about 18 to 90 years and resided in roughly 22 US areas. Researchers sorted participants into cohorts using their self-reported clinical history.

This clonotype originated in a human donor in a cohort exposed to, infected with or recovered from COVID-19 (not recorded which). The donor label of this sample is uncertain. Source material: PBMCs or T cells enriched from blood (not recorded which). The chain links TRBV4-2 to TRBJ1-2; TRBD1 matches 7 bases. CDR3 DNA: TGTGCCAGCAGCCAAGATCCCGGGACAGAAGAAGCTAACTATGGCTACACCTTC. Its protein is CASSQDPGTEEANYGYTF.